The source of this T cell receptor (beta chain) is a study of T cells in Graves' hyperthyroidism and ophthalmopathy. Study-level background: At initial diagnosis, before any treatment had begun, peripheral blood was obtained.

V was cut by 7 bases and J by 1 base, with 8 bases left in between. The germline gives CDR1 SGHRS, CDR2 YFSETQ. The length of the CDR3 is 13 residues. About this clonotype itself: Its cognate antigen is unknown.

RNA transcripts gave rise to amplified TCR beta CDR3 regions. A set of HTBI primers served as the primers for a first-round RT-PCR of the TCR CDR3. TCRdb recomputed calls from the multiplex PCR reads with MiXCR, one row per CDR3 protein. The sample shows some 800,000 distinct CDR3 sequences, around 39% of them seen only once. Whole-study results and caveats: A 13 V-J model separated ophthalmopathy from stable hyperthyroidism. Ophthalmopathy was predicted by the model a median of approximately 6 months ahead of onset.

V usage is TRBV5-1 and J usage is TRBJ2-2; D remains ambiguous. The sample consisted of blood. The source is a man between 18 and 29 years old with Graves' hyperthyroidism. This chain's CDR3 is CASRAGNTGELFF. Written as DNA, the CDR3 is TGCGCCAGCCGGGCAGGGAACACCGGGGAGCTGTTTTTT. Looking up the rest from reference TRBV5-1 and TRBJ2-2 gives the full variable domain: KAGVTQTPRYLIKTRGQQVTLSCSPISGHRSVSWYQQTPGQGLQFLFEYFSETQRNKGNFPGRFSGRQFSNSRSEMNVSTLELGDSALYLCASRAGNTGELFFGEGSRLTVL.